Listed below are T cell receptor beta chains from one sample, sequenced in a study of blood T cells in healthy people across ages. TCRdb called the 5' RACE reads again in MiXCR, with one record for every CDR3 protein. The sample lists about 400,000 distinct CDR3 sequences; 45% to 60% were seen once. Material: blood. These TCRs come from a man aged 55 to 70 in good health. Both conserved end residues are part of each CDR3. Each record gives: D gene, J gene, clone size, V gene, CDR3 protein, CDR3 DNA. The D gene is left open where the match is weak. Rows give clone size only sometimes, using once, few, many, or a class for an expanded clone.

.,TRBJ2-7,.,TRBV20-1,CSARERTGVSYNEQYF,TGCAGTGCTAGAGAACGCACGGGGGTCTCCTACAATGAGCAGTACTTC
TRBD1,TRBJ2-7,many,TRBV2,CASSAGDRMGHEQYF,TGTGCCAGCAGCGCCGGGGACAGGATGGGCCACGAGCAGTACTTC
.,TRBJ2-2,.,TRBV20-1,CSARGTNTGELFF,TGCAGTGCTAGGGGGACGAACACCGGGGAGCTGTTTTTT
TRBD1,TRBJ2-5,.,TRBV20-1,CSAPTGEVWETQYF,TGCAGTGCTCCGACAGGGGAGGTGTGGGAGACCCAGTACTTC
TRBD2,TRBJ2-1,few,TRBV5-1,CASSPGPGLAGGNEQFF,TGCGCCAGCAGCCCCGGTCCGGGACTAGCGGGAGGCAATGAGCAGTTCTTC
.,TRBJ1-5,.,TRBV4-1,CASSQERTDNQPQHF,TGCGCCAGCAGCCAAGAACGGACAGACAATCAGCCCCAGCATTTT
TRBD2,TRBJ2-7,few,TRBV9,CASSSLAGANYEQYF,TGTGCCAGCAGCTCCCTAGCGGGAGCTAACTACGAGCAGTACTTC
.,TRBJ2-1,.,TRBV7-9,CASIFGSGDNEQFF,TGTGCCAGCATCTTCGGGTCAGGGGACAATGAGCAGTTCTTC
TRBD1,TRBJ2-3,.,TRBV20-1,CSARDAGGRSTDTQYF,TGCAGTGCTAGAGACGCAGGGGGCAGAAGCACAGATACGCAGTATTTT
TRBD2,TRBJ2-1,many,TRBV7-9,CASSSSGSTPGEQFF,TGTGCCAGCAGCAGTAGCGGGAGTACTCCGGGTGAGCAGTTCTTC
.,TRBJ2-5,.,TRBV7-2,CASSASGRETQYF,TGTGCCAGCAGCGCTTCGGGGAGAGAGACCCAGTACTTC
.,TRBJ1-3,.,TRBV6-5,CASSYSPGLSGNTIYF,TGTGCCAGCAGTTACTCTCCGGGGCTTTCTGGAAACACCATATATTTT
TRBD1,TRBJ1-6,.,TRBV3-1,CASSRTGAPLHF,TGTGCCAGCAGCCGTACAGGGGCACCCCTCCACTTT
.,TRBJ2-5,.,TRBV18,CASSPTNTGETQYF,TGTGCCAGCTCACCTACGAATACGGGAGAGACCCAGTACTTC
.,TRBJ2-7,.,TRBV28,CATSLEQGWSYEQYF,TGTGCCACCAGTTTAGAACAGGGATGGTCCTACGAGCAGTACTTC
TRBD1,TRBJ2-5,.,TRBV12-3/TRBV12-4,CASSLGGTGLREQYF,TGTGCCAGCAGTTTAGGCGGGACAGGGTTAAGGGAGCAGTACTTC
TRBD2,TRBJ2-1,.,TRBV3-1,CASSRGTSGSNEQFF,TGTGCCAGCAGCCGGGGGACTAGCGGGAGCAATGAGCAGTTCTTC
TRBD2,TRBJ2-7,few,TRBV20-1,CSGERVAGYNEQYF,TGCAGTGGGGAAAGGGTAGCGGGTTACAATGAGCAGTACTTC
.,TRBJ2-3,.,TRBV24-1,CATSVLNGQGDPSADTRYF,TGTGCCACCAGTGTTTTGAACGGGCAGGGGGATCCTAGCGCAGATACGCGGTATTTT
TRBD2,TRBJ2-1,.,TRBV29-1,CSVEGAGLAGNEQFF,TGCAGCGTTGAAGGTGCGGGACTAGCTGGCAATGAGCAGTTCTTC
.,TRBJ2-7,.,TRBV29-1,CSVACPGDEQYF,TGCAGCGTTGCCTGTCCTGGGGACGAGCAGTACTTC
.,TRBJ2-3,.,TRBV12-3/TRBV12-4,CVSRSRVVVDTQYF,TGTGTCAGCAGGAGCAGAGTCGTAGTGGATACGCAGTATTTT
.,TRBJ2-3,.,TRBV5-1,CASRIEGGDTQYF,TGCGCCAGCAGGATAGAGGGGGGCGATACGCAGTATTTT
.,TRBJ2-3,.,TRBV5-1,CASRSNADTQYF,TGCGCCAGCAGATCGAACGCAGATACGCAGTATTTT
TRBD2,TRBJ2-7,few,TRBV6-2/TRBV6-3,CASSYRGTSGSYEQYF,TGTGCCAGCAGTTACCGAGGGACTAGCGGGTCCTACGAGCAGTACTTC
TRBD2,TRBJ2-5,few,TRBV7-6,CASSERGLAVMRETQYF,TGTGCCAGCAGCGAGCGGGGGCTAGCGGTTATGAGGGAGACCCAGTACTTC
.,TRBJ2-1,.,TRBV20-1,CSAPSVGSPESYDEQFF,TGCAGTGCCCCGTCGGTCGGGAGCCCGGAGTCCTACGATGAGCAGTTCTTC
.,TRBJ2-3,.,TRBV6-1,CASSESVADTQYF,TGTGCCAGCAGTGAATCTGTAGCAGATACGCAGTATTTT
.,TRBJ2-7,few,TRBV7-9,CASSLLGSSYEQYF,TGTGCCAGCAGCTTACTCGGGAGCTCCTACGAGCAGTACTTC
.,TRBJ1-4,.,TRBV2,CASVAGGSNEKLFF,TGTGCCAGCGTAGCGGGGGGGAGTAATGAAAAACTGTTTTTT
.,TRBJ1-5,once,TRBV19,CASSITGNNQPQHF,TGTGCCAGTAGTATTACAGGGAACAATCAGCCCCAGCATTTT
.,TRBJ2-7,.,TRBV2,CASSPIHYEQYF,TGTGCCAGCAGTCCAATCCACTACGAGCAGTACTTC
.,TRBJ2-7,.,TRBV20-1,CSASPIGVPHEQYF,TGCAGTGCTAGTCCGATCGGGGTCCCTCACGAGCAGTACTTC
TRBD2,TRBJ2-7,.,TRBV20-1,CSAPTSGMYEQYF,TGCAGTGCCCCGACTAGCGGGATGTACGAGCAGTACTTC
.,TRBJ2-7,.,TRBV21-1,CASSKEEGKIYEQYF,TGTGCCAGCAGCAAAGAGGAGGGCAAAATCTACGAGCAGTACTTC
.,TRBJ2-7,many,TRBV20-1,CSARGGDSEQYF,TGCAGTGCTAGAGGAGGGGACTCCGAGCAGTACTTC
TRBD2,TRBJ2-1,few,TRBV20-1,CSANQRETDNEQFF,TGCAGTGCTAACCAGCGGGAAACAGACAATGAGCAGTTCTTC
.,TRBJ1-1,few,TRBV6-4,CASSDSFSQKNTEAFF,TGTGCCAGCAGTGACTCGTTCAGTCAGAAGAACACTGAAGCTTTCTTT
TRBD1,TRBJ2-7,few,TRBV4-2,CASSLTRTGGEQYF,TGTGCCAGCAGCCTCACCCGGACAGGTGGGGAGCAGTACTTC
TRBD2,TRBJ2-1,.,TRBV20-1,CSARKVLREVSYNEQFF,TGCAGTGCTAGGAAGGTTCTTCGGGAGGTCTCCTACAATGAGCAGTTCTTC
.,TRBJ2-5,.,TRBV18,CASSQSYQETQYF,TGTGCCAGCTCACAATCGTACCAAGAGACCCAGTACTTC
TRBD1,TRBJ2-7,.,TRBV20-1,CSARPGTGLYEQYF,TGCAGTGCTAGGCCCGGGACAGGCCTTTACGAGCAGTACTTC
.,TRBJ2-1,.,TRBV28,CASSLWGLGGNEQFF,TGTGCCAGCAGTTTATGGGGGCTTGGGGGGAATGAGCAGTTCTTC
.,TRBJ1-2,.,TRBV20-1,CSASIGGSNYGYTF,TGCAGTGCTAGTATCGGAGGGTCTAACTATGGCTACACCTTC
TRBD2,TRBJ2-1,.,TRBV20-1,CSAPPSGGRDEQFF,TGCAGTGCGCCCCCTAGCGGGGGGAGGGATGAGCAGTTCTTC
.,TRBJ1-2,.,TRBV20-1,CSALEGGDGGFYGYTF,TGCAGTGCGCTGGAGGGAGGCGACGGGGGTTTCTATGGCTACACCTTC
.,TRBJ2-5,.,TRBV7-2,CASSLRGLARETQYF,TGTGCCAGCAGCTTAAGGGGCCTTGCGCGGGAGACCCAGTACTTC
.,TRBJ1-2,.,TRBV6-2/TRBV6-3,CASSPTERSGYTF,TGTGCCAGCAGTCCGACAGAACGAAGTGGCTACACCTTC
TRBD1,TRBJ2-7,.,TRBV13,CASSLGAGGQYF,TGTGCCAGCAGCTTAGGGGCAGGGGGTCAGTACTTC
.,TRBJ2-7,many,TRBV12-3/TRBV12-4,CASSLDFVEYF,TGTGCCAGCAGCCTCGACTTTGTGGAGTACTTC